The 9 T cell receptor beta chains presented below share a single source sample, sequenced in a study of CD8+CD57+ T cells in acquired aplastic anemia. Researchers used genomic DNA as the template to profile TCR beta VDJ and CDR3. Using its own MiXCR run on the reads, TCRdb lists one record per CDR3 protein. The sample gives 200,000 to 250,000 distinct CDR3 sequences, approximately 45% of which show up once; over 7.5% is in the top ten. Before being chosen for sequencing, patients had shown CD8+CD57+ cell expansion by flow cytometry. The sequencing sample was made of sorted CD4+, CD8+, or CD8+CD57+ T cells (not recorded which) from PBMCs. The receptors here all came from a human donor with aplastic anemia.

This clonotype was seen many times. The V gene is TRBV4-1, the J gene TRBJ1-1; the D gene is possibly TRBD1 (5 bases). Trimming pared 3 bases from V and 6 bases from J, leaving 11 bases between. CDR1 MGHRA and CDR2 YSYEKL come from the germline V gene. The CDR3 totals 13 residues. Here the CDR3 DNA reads TGCGCCAGCAGCCAGGGGACCTACGCTGAAGCTTTCTTT. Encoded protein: CASSQGTYAEAFF.

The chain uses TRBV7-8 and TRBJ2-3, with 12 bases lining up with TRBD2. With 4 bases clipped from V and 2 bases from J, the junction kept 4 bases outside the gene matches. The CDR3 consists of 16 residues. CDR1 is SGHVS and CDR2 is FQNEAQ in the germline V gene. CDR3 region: CASSSRTSGDTDTQYF. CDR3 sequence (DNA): TGTGCCAGCAGCTCACGGACTAGCGGGGACACAGATACGCAGTATTTT.

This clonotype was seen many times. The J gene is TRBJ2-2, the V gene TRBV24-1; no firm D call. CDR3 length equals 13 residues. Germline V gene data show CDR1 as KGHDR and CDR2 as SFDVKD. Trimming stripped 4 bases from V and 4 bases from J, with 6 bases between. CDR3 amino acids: CATSDRGTGELFF. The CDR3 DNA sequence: TGTGCCACCAGTGACCGTGGCACCGGGGAGCTGTTTTTT.

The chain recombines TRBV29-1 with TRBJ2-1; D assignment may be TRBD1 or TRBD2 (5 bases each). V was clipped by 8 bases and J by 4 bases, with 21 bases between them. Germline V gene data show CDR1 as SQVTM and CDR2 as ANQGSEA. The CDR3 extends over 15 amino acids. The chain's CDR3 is CSLGLGTGAYNEQFF. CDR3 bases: TGCAGCTTAGGGCTCGGGACCGGGGCTTACAATGAGCAGTTCTTC.

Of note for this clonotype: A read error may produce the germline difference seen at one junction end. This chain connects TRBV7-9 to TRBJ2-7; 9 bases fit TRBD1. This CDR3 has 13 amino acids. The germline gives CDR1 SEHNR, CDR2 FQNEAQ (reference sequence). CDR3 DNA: TGTGCCAGCAGCTTTACAGGGGGCGACGAGCGGTACTTC. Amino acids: CASSFTGGDERYF.

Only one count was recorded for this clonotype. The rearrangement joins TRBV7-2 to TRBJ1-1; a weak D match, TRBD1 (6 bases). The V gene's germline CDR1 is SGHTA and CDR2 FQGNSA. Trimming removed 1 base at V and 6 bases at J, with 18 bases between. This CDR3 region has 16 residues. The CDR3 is CASSLVGGRSRAEAFF. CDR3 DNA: TGTGCCAGCAGCTTAGTAGGGGGACGGTCTCGGGCTGAAGCTTTCTTT.

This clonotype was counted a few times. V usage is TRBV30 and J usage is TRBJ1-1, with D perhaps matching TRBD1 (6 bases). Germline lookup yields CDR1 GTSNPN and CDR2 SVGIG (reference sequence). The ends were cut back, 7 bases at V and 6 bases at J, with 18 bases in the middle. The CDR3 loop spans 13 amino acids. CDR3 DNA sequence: TGTGCCTCAACCCGTGACAGGCGGGCTGAAGCTTTCTTT. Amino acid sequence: CASTRDRRAEAFF.

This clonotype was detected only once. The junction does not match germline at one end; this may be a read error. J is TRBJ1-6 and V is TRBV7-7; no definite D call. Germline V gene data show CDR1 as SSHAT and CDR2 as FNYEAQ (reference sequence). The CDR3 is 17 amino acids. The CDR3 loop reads CASSQDYLSSYNSPLHF. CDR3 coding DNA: TGCGCCAGCAGCCAAGATTACCTGAGCTCCTATAATTCACCCCTCCACTTT.

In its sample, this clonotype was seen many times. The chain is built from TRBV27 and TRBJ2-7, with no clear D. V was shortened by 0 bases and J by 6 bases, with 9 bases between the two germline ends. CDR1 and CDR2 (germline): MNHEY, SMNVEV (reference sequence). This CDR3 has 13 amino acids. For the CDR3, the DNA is TGTGCCAGCAGTTTATCGAAAGTCGGCGAGCAGTACTTC. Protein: CASSLSKVGEQYF.